Here is one T cell receptor (beta chain) with its context. The data are from a study of T cells after yellow fever vaccination. The study made its TCR cDNA through 5'RACE template switching. That step introduced a universal primer site along with UMIs. One entry per CDR3 protein results from TCRdb running MiXCR on the 5' RACE reads. The data contain roughly 110,000 distinct CDR3 sequences, around 8% of them singletons. This clonotype was sampled from a man younger than 45 who received the YFV17D yellow fever vaccine. Source: CD8+ T cells sorted from PBMCs, taken 45 days after the yellow fever booster vaccination.

In DNA form, the CDR3 reads TGCAGTGCAGCAGGACAGGAAACTAATGAAAAACTGTTTTTT. Its protein product is CSAAGQETNEKLFF. The chain is built from TRBV20-1 and TRBJ1-4; 7 bases map to TRBD1. The CDR3 extends over 14 amino acids. Germline V gene lookup returns CDR1 DFQATT and CDR2 SNEGSKA (reference sequence). Trimming took 6 bases from V and 1 from J; bases not matched to a gene: 5.